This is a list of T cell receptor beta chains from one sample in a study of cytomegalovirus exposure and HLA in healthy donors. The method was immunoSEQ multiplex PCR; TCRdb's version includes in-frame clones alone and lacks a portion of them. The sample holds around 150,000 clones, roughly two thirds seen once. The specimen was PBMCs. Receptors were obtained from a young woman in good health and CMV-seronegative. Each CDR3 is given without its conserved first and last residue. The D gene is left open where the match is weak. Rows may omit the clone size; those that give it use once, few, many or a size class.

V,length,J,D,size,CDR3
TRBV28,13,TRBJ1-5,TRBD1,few,ASRSQGAGNQPQH
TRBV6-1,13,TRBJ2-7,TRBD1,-,ASSGRSGQSYEQY
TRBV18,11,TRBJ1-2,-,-,ASSPPGNYGYT
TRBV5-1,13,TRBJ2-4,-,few,ASSPGSLAKNIQY
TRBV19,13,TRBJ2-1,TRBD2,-,ASSIVGLAGDEQF
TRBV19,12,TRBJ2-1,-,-,ASSWRLGYNEQF
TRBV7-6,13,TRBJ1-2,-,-,ASSLRDGHKYGYT
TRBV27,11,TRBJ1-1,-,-,ASSALGLTEAF
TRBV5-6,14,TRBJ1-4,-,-,ASSLWRARPNEKLF
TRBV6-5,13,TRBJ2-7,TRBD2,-,ASTNLAGAGNEQY
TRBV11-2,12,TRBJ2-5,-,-,ASSRGASLETQY
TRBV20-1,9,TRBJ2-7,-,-,SATPDYEQY
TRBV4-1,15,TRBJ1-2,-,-,ASSQALGVISIYGYP
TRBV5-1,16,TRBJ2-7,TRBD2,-,ASSTGTSGTDGAYEQY
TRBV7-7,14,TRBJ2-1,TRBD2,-,ASSLTTSGSYNEQF
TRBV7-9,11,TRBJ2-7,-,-,ASSLDSGDEQY
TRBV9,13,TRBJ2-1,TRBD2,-,ASSAGLADFYEQF
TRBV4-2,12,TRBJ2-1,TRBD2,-,ASSQGGGLDEQF
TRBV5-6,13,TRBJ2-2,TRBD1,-,ASKLGQGDTGELF
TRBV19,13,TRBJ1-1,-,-,ASWGPTLANTEAF
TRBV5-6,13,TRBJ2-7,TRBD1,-,ASSLAGTAPYEQY
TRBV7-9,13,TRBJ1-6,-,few,ASSLGSSYNSPLH
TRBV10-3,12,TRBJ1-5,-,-,AISESVRQSPQH
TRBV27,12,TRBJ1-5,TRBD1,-,ASSLGQQNQPQH
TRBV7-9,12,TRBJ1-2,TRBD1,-,ASSRGTGRNGYT
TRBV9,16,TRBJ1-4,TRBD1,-,ASSVGQGARGANEKLF
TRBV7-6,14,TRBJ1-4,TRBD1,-,ASSLAPGQSNEKLF